This T cell receptor beta chain was sequenced for a study of T-cell memory formation after mild COVID-19. Study-level background: There were largely donor-specific TCR clusters. Study findings and constraints: Memory cells collected pre-infection included some clones that later responded, suggesting cross-reactive memory joined. CD4+ bias marked clones expanding day 15 to 37, unlike balanced contracting clones.

5'RACE with constant-segment primers yielded barcoded, UMI-tagged TCR alpha and TCR beta cDNA libraries. TCRdb reanalysed the 5' RACE reads using MiXCR and keeps one entry per CDR3 protein. The sample carries 210,000 or so distinct CDR3 sequences, 27% recorded once. As for this clonotype: Its antigen is still unknown.

The V and J ends lost 1 base and 3 bases respectively, with 12 bases between them. The CDR3 has 14 amino acids. Germline V lookup: CDR1 DFQATT, CDR2 SNEGSKA (reference sequence). Sequencing was performed on PBMCs or a T cell subset sorted from them (not recorded which). The TCR comes from an adult woman who had mild COVID-19 (a few samples of this study predate the infection). Cell type and time point are not known. This rearrangement joins TRBV20-1 to TRBJ1-2; no clear D. CDR3 sequence: CSARAYNSDYGYTF. The CDR3 DNA follows: TGCAGTGCTAGAGCGTATAACAGTGACTATGGCTACACCTTC.